The clone carrying this T cell receptor beta chain came up once. Its antigen is undetermined. This sample is part of a study of cytomegalovirus exposure and HLA in healthy donors. Study results and caveats: Trimming of TCR beta V- and J-genes showed a link, identified in a later analysis, to a missense DCLRE1C variant.

The PCR made use of 60 Vbeta and 13 Jbeta primers. The assay was immunoSEQ multiplex PCR, and TCRdb's table has in-frame clones only and misses some. The sample holds roughly 140,000 clones, 82% seen once. The CDR3 sequence is 14 residues long. Germline lookup yields CDR1 SGHRS and CDR2 YFSETQ. V was pared by 3 bases and J by 8 bases, with 4 bases of the junction left unmatched. The chain employs TRBV5-1 and TRBJ1-6, with TRBD1 identical over 8 bases. The sequenced sample was PBMCs. This clonotype originated in a woman in her forties or fifties in good health and CMV-seropositive. CDR3 region: CASSSSTGDSPLHF. The CDR3 region has the DNA TGCGCCAGCAGCTCATCGACAGGGGATTCACCCCTCCACTTT. Full variable domain (remainder filled in from reference TRBV5-1 and TRBJ1-6): KAGVTQTPRYLIKTRGQQVTLSCSPISGHRSVSWYQQTPGQGLQFLFEYFSETQRNKGNFPGRFSGRQFSNSRSEMNVSTLELGDSALYLCASSSSTGDSPLHFGNGTRLTVT.